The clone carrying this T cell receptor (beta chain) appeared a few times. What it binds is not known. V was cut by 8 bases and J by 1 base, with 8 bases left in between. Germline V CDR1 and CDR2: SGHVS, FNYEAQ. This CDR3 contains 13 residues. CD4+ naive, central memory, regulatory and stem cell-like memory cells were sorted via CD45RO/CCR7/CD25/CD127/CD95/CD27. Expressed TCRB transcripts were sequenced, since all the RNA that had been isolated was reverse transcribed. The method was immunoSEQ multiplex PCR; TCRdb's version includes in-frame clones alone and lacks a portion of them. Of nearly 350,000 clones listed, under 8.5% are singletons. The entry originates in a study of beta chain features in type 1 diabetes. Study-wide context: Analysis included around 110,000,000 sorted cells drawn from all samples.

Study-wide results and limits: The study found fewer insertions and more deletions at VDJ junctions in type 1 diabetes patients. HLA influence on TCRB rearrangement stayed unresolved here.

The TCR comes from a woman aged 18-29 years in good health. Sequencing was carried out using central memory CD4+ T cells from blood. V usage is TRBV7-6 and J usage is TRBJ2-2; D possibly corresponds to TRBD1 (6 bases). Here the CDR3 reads CASAQGNTGELFF. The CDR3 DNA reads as TGTGCCAGCGCACAGGGGAACACCGGGGAGCTGTTTTTT.